This T cell receptor (beta chain) is from a study of tumor and adjacent non-tumor tissue in lung cancer. As for the study in general: Patients were aged roughly 31 to 76, 9 to 10 men and about five women, stage I to III. Study-wide results and limits: In normal lung, the top 100 clones were significantly more dominant than in tumor.

In its sample, this clonotype ranks as medium-sized. The antigen remains unidentified. A modified ARM-PCR protocol with three rounds of nested PCR amplified TCRbeta. One entry per CDR3 protein, called by TCRdb with MiXCR from the multiplex PCR reads. The table includes 60,000 to 85,000 distinct CDR3 sequences, around 86% detected once. Germline CDR1 is SGHAT and CDR2 is FQNNGV. This CDR3 contains 16 residues. J lost 2 bases, V lost 2 bases, and 6 bases had no gene match. The template was RNA from unsorted bulk tissue. The gene calls are TRBV11-2 and TRBJ2-3, with 8 bases matching TRBD2. The receptor comes from a woman aged 50 to 60 with non-small cell lung cancer. The sequencing sample was made of lung tumor tissue. The CDR3, as DNA: TGTGCCAGCAGCTTACGGGCGGGAGGCTCCACAGATACGCAGTATTTT. It specifies CASSLRAGGSTDTQYF.